The present entry profiles one T cell receptor beta chain with its context. The data were obtained in a study of blood T cell repertoires in COVID-19. The wider study: COVID-19 samples from acute and convalescent phases originated in the United States, Italy and Spain.

Authors' processing steps: Amplified reference gene primers provided the basis for estimating nucleated cell counts. Clones were sequenced by immunoSEQ multiplex PCR, and TCRdb holds only the in-frame ones, with some missing. V and J calls and clone size come straight from that table; D and trimming were deduced from the DNA. The sample records roughly 100,000 clones, 70% to 85% being singletons. Between the trimmed V and J ends, which lost 6 bases and 0 bases, there was a span of 14 bases. Germline CDR1 is LNHDA and CDR2 is SQIVND (reference sequence). The CDR3 runs to 15 residues. This rearrangement joins TRBV19 to TRBJ1-2, with a weak D call TRBD1 (5 bases). The specimen sequenced was peripheral blood. This TCR came from a woman aged 80 or over with active or convalescent COVID-19. CDR3 amino acids: CASRPRQGANYGYTF. The CDR3 bases are TGTGCCAGTAGACCACGTCAAGGGGCTAACTATGGCTACACCTTC.